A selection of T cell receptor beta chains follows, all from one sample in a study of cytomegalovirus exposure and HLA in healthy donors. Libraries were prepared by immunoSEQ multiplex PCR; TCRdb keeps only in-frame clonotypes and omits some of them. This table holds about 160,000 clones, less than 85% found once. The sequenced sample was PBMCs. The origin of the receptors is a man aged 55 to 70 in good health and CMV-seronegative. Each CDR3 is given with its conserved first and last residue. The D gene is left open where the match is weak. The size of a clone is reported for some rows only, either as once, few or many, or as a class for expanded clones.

TGTGCCAGTAGTGTAAGCAGGGATCAAACAACAGATACGCAGTATTTT	CASSVSRDQTTDTQYF	TRBV19	.	TRBJ2-3	.
TGCAGCGTTGAACCAGCGGGAGGGCCCGGCGAGCAGTACTTC	CSVEPAGGPGEQYF	TRBV29-1	few	TRBJ2-7	TRBD2
TGTGCCAGCAGCCCAATAAGGAGGGACAGGGGGCTGACGGACTATGGCTACACCTTC	CASSPIRRDRGLTDYGYTF	TRBV7-2	few	TRBJ1-2	TRBD1
TGTGCCAGCGTCGGGACGGGGGTAGGGCCCCAGCATTTT	CASVGTGVGPQHF	TRBV6-1	.	TRBJ1-5	.
TGTGCCAGCAGTCGTAGCGGGGACACAGATACGCAGTATTTT	CASSRSGDTDTQYF	TRBV6-5	.	TRBJ2-3	TRBD2
TGTGCCAGCTCACCGTCACAGGGGGTATCCTTGGCAGCCCAGTACTTC	CASSPSQGVSLAAQYF	TRBV18	once	TRBJ2-5	TRBD1
TGTGCCAGCTCACGGGTCCCAGGGGGCGAGCAGTACTTC	CASSRVPGGEQYF	TRBV18	.	TRBJ2-7	TRBD1
TGCAGCGTTGGACAAGAGGAGCTGTTTTTT	CSVGQEELFF	TRBV29-1	.	TRBJ2-2	.
TGTGCCAGCAGCCCGACACTCCGCGGGTCAAACACCGGGGAGCTGTTTTTT	CASSPTLRGSNTGELFF	TRBV5-4	.	TRBJ2-2	.
TGCGCCAGCAGGATGGGACTGTCAATCGAGACCCAGTACTTC	CASRMGLSIETQYF	TRBV5-1	.	TRBJ2-5	.
TGCAGTGTCGCGGGGAACTATGGCTACACCTTC	CSVAGNYGYTF	TRBV20-1	few	TRBJ1-2	.
TGTACCAGCAGCCCGCCAAAGACAGACACCATATATTTT	CTSSPPKTDTIYF	TRBV7-2	once	TRBJ1-3	.
TGTGCCAGCAGTGAATTGGGACAGGGCGCCGGGGAGCTGTTTTTT	CASSELGQGAGELFF	TRBV6-1	.	TRBJ2-2	TRBD1
TGCGCCAGCAGCCAAGAAGGACTAGTTGGCGAGCAGTACTTC	CASSQEGLVGEQYF	TRBV4-1	once	TRBJ2-7	TRBD2
TGTGCCAGCAACCGAATCTCGGGACTAGCGGCCAACAATGAGCAGTTCTTC	CASNRISGLAANNEQFF	TRBV28	.	TRBJ2-1	TRBD2
TGTGCCAGCACCCCGACAGGGGGGAACACTGAAGCTTTCTTT	CASTPTGGNTEAFF	TRBV6-1	.	TRBJ1-1	TRBD1
TGCGCCAGCAGCTCGCGGACAGGGAGCTCCTACGAGCAGTACTTC	CASSSRTGSSYEQYF	TRBV5-1	.	TRBJ2-7	TRBD1
TGTGCCAGCAGGGCCCCTTCGCGGGAGGGGTACGAGCAGTACTTC	CASRAPSREGYEQYF	TRBV6-6	.	TRBJ2-7	TRBD2
TGTGCCAGCAGCTTAGTGGGCAGGAATAATTCACCCCTCCACTTT	CASSLVGRNNSPLHF	TRBV7-9	.	TRBJ1-6	.
TGTGCCAGCAGCTTGTTGGGACAGGTAGGGCAGCCCCAGCATTTT	CASSLLGQVGQPQHF	TRBV5-5	.	TRBJ1-5	TRBD1
TGTGCCAGCAGCCGCGAGGGCGCCTGGGCCAACGTCCTGACTTTC	CASSREGAWANVLTF	TRBV5-6	once	TRBJ2-6	.
TGTGCCAGCAAGCGGGGGGTAACCGGGGAGCTGTTTTTT	CASKRGVTGELFF	TRBV2	.	TRBJ2-2	TRBD2
TGCGCCAGCAGCTTGGGCCGGCGGAGGTCGGACACCATATATTTT	CASSLGRRRSDTIYF	TRBV5-1	.	TRBJ1-3	.
TGTGCCAGCTCACCCATCATGACAGGGTCTATCTACGAGCAGTACTTC	CASSPIMTGSIYEQYF	TRBV18	.	TRBJ2-7	TRBD1
TGCGCCAGCAGCTTGCGGGGGGGATTCACAGATACGCAGTATTTT	CASSLRGGFTDTQYF	TRBV5-1	few	TRBJ2-3	TRBD2
TGCAGCGTGGTTCTTTTGGGCGGGGGCTCCTACGAGCAGTACTTC	CSVVLLGGGSYEQYF	TRBV29-1	.	TRBJ2-7	TRBD2
TGTGCCACCAGCAGAGGTGGGACAGGGTCCACTGAAGCTTTCTTT	CATSRGGTGSTEAFF	TRBV15	.	TRBJ1-1	TRBD1
TGTGCCAGCACGCGGGGGGTAAATGAAAAACTGTTTTTT	CASTRGVNEKLFF	TRBV6-5	.	TRBJ1-4	.
TGCGCCAGCAGCCAAGTTCCAGTCTCCTACAATGAGCAGTTCTTC	CASSQVPVSYNEQFF	TRBV4-1	.	TRBJ2-1	.
TGTGCCAGCAGCTTAGCCTTACAGGGGGCGAAGCACGTGGAGACCCAGTACTTC	CASSLALQGAKHVETQYF	TRBV11-2	once	TRBJ2-5	TRBD1
TGCAGCGTTGAACCCTCGTGGGGGGGCCTTACTGAAGCTTTCTTT	CSVEPSWGGLTEAFF	TRBV29-1	.	TRBJ1-1	.
TGTGCCAGCAGCTTAATCGGCAGGGGGCCCACCGGGGAGCTGTTTTTT	CASSLIGRGPTGELFF	TRBV7-9	.	TRBJ2-2	TRBD1
TGTGCCAGCAGCTTTCTGGGCGACTATGGCTACACCTTC	CASSFLGDYGYTF	TRBV5-6	.	TRBJ1-2	.
TGTGCCAGTAGTATAGATACAGGGATCAATGAGCAGTTCTTC	CASSIDTGINEQFF	TRBV19	.	TRBJ2-1	.
TGTGCCAGCAGCTTAGGGGTCCCTAGCGGGAGTTACAATGAGCAGTTCTTC	CASSLGVPSGSYNEQFF	TRBV7-8	.	TRBJ2-1	TRBD2
TGTGCCAGCAGCTACATCGGGACTGGGTCCGAAGAGACCCAGTACTTC	CASSYIGTGSEETQYF	TRBV9	.	TRBJ2-5	.
TGTTCCAGCAGCTTGCTTGCGGGAGGAAACACCGGGGAGCTGTTTTTT	CSSSLLAGGNTGELFF	TRBV7-9	few	TRBJ2-2	TRBD2
TGCGCCAGCAGCCAATCCGGACAGGGCGGGGAGACCCAGTACTTC	CASSQSGQGGETQYF	TRBV4-3	few	TRBJ2-5	TRBD1
TGTGCCATCACCGCAGGGGTTGAGCAGCCCCAGCATTTT	CAITAGVEQPQHF	TRBV10-3	.	TRBJ1-5	.
TGCGCCAGCAGTCCAGGGGGCGCTTTTCCCGGGGAGCTGTTTTTT	CASSPGGAFPGELFF	TRBV5-1	.	TRBJ2-2	TRBD1
TGTGCCAGCAGCCCCGGGACTAACACCGGCGGGCAGTACTTC	CASSPGTNTGGQYF	TRBV6-4	once	TRBJ2-7	TRBD2
TGCAGCACGGGACAGGGCCCATGGGAGCAGTTCTTC	CSTGQGPWEQFF	TRBV29-1	.	TRBJ2-1	TRBD1
TGTGCCAGCAGCACGAAGACAGTTTCGAGTGGCTACACCTTC	CASSTKTVSSGYTF	TRBV28	once	TRBJ1-2	.
TGTGCCAGCAGCGTGGGAGGCCCCGCAGGGGGCATGGATGACACTGAAGCTTTCTTT	CASSVGGPAGGMDDTEAFF	TRBV9	.	TRBJ1-1	TRBD1
TGTGCCAGCAGTCCCCACGCGGGGCAGCCCCAGCATTTT	CASSPHAGQPQHF	TRBV7-2	.	TRBJ1-5	.
TGTGCCAGCAGACCGGGACAGGGGCCTTATGGCTACACCTTC	CASRPGQGPYGYTF	TRBV7-3	few	TRBJ1-2	TRBD1
TGTGCCAGCAAGGGGGTTAGCACAGATACGCAGTATTTT	CASKGVSTDTQYF	TRBV7-8	.	TRBJ2-3	.
TGTGCCAGCAGTCCGGGACAGGGAAAAGAAGCTAACTATGGCTACACCTTC	CASSPGQGKEANYGYTF	TRBV28	.	TRBJ1-2	TRBD1
TGCGCCAGCAGCTACCGGGACACGTATGGCTACACCTTC	CASSYRDTYGYTF	TRBV5-1	.	TRBJ1-2	.
TGTGCCAGCAGTCATCGGACAGACCAGTACTTC	CASSHRTDQYF	TRBV28	.	TRBJ2-7	.
TGTGCCAGCAGCTTGGGGGTAGCGGGGGGGCCAAGTATCTACAATGAGCAGTTCTTC	CASSLGVAGGPSIYNEQFF	TRBV5-4	once	TRBJ2-1	TRBD2
TGTGCCAGCAGCGGACTAGCGGCGGCCTCCTACAATGAGCAGTTCTTC	CASSGLAAASYNEQFF	TRBV7-3	.	TRBJ2-1	TRBD2
TGTGCCAGCAGCCTGGGACTAGCCTGGAATGAGCAGTTCTTC	CASSLGLAWNEQFF	TRBV5-4	.	TRBJ2-1	TRBD2